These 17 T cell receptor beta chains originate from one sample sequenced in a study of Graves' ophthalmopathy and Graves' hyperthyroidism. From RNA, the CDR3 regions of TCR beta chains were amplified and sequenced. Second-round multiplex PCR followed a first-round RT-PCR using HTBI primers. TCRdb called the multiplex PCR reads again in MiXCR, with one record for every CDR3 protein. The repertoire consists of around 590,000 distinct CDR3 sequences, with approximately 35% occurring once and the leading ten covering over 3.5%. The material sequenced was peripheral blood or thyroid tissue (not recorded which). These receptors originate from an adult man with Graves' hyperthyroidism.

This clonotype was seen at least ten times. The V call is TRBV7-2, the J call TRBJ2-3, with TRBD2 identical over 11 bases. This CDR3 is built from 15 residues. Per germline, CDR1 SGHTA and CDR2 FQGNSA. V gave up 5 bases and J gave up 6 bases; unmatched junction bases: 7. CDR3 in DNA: TGTGCCAGCAGCCAACCGACTAGCGGGGCTGATACGCAGTATTTT. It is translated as CASSQPTSGADTQYF.

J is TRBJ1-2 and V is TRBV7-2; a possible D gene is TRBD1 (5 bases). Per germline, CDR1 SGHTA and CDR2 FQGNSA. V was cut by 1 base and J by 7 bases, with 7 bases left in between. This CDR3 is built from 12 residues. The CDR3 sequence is CASSLGDGGYTF. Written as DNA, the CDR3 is TGTGCCAGCAGCTTAGGGGACGGTGGCTACACCTTC.

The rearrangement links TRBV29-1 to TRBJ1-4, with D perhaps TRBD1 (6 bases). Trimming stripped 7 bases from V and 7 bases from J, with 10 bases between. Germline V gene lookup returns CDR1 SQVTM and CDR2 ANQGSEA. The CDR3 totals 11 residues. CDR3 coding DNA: TGCAGCGACAGGGAAGGTGAAAAACTGTTTTTT. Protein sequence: CSDREGEKLFF.

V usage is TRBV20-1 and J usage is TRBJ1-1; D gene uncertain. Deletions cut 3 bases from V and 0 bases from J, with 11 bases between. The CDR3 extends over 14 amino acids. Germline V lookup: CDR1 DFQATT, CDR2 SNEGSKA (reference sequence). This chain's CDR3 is CSASPGTLNTEAFF. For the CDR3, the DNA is TGCAGTGCTAGTCCCGGAACATTGAACACTGAAGCTTTCTTT.

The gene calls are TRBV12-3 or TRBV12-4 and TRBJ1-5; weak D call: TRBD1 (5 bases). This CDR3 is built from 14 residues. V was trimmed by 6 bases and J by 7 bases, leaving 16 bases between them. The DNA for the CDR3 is TGTGCCAGCAGCCAAGAATGGGGGGGACAGCCCCAGCATTTT. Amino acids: CASSQEWGGQPQHF.

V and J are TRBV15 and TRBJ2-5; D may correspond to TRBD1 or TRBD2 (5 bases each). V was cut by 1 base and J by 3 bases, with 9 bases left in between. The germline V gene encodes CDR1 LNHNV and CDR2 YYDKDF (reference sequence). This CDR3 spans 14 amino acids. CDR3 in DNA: TGTGCCACCAGCAGAGCGAGGGGCGAAGAGACCCAGTACTTC. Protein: CATSRARGEETQYF.

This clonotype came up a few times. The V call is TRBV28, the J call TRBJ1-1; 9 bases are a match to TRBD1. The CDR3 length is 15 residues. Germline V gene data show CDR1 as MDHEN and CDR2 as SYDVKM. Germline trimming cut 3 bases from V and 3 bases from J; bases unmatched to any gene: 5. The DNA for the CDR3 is TGTGCCAGCAGTTTCCTGGACAGGGGTCACACTGAAGCTTTCTTT. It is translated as CASSFLDRGHTEAFF.

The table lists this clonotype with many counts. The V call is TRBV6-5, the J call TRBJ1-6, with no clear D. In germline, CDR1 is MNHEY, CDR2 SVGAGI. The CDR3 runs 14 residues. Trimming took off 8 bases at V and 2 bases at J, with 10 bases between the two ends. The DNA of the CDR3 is TGTGCCAGCGGTCAGGTTACCTATAATTCACCCCTCCACTTT. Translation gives CASGQVTYNSPLHF.

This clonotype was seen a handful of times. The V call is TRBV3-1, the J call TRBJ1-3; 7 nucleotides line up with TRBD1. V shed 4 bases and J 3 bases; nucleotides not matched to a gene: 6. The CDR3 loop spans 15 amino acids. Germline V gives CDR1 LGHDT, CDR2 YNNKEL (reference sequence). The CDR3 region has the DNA TGTGCCAGCAGCCGAGACAGGGCTATTGGAAACACCATATATTTT. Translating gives CASSRDRAIGNTIYF.

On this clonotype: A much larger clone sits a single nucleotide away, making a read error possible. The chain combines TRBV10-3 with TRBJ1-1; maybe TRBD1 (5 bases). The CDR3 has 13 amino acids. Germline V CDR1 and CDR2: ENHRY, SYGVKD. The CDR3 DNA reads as TGTGCCATTAGGGGCAACCTAGACACTGAAGCTTCCTTT. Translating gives CAIRGNLDTEASF.

The CDR3 bases are TGTGCCAGCGCCCATCGGGCTTTCTTT. This gives the protein CASAHRAFF. V is TRBV12-3 or TRBV12-4 and J is TRBJ1-1; no reliable D call. CDR3 length equals 9 residues. V shed 8 bases and J shed 11 bases, with 9 bases lying between them.

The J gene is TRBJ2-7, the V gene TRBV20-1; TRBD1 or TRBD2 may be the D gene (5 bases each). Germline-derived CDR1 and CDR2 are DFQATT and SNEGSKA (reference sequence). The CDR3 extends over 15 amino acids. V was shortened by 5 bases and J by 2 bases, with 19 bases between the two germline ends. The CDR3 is CSAGALGTTTYEQYF. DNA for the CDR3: TGCAGTGCTGGAGCGCTCGGGACGACTACCTACGAGCAGTACTTC.

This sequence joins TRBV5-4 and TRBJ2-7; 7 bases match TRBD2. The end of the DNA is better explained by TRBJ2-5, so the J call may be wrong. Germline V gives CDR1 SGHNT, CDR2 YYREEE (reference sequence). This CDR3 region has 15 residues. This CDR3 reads CAGSPTGLPQETQYF. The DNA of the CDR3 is TGTGCCGGCTCACCAACGGGACTACCGCAAGAGACCCAGTACTTC.

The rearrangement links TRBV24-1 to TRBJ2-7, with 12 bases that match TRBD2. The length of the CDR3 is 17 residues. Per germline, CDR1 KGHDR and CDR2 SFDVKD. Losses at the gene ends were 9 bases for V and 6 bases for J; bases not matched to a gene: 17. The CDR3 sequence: CATGRLAGGPASVEQYF. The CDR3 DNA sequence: TGTGCCACCGGCCGGCTAGCGGGAGGGCCAGCATCTGTCGAGCAGTACTTC.

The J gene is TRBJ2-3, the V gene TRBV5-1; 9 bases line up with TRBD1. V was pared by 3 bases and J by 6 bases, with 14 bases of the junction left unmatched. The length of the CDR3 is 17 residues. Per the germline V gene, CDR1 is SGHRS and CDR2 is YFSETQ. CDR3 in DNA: TGCGCCAGCAGCTCCACTACCGGGACAGGGTCGTTGGATACGCAGTATTTT. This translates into CASSSTTGTGSLDTQYF.

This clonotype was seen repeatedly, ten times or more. The CDR3 region is CSARDVTNSPLHF. Written as DNA, the CDR3 is TGCAGTGCTAGAGATGTAACTAATTCACCCCTCCACTTT. This rearrangement joins TRBV20-1 to TRBJ1-6; no reliable D call. The CDR3 spans 13 residues. Per the germline V gene, CDR1 is DFQATT and CDR2 is SNEGSKA (reference sequence). V was pared by 0 bases and J by 6 bases, with 6 bases between.

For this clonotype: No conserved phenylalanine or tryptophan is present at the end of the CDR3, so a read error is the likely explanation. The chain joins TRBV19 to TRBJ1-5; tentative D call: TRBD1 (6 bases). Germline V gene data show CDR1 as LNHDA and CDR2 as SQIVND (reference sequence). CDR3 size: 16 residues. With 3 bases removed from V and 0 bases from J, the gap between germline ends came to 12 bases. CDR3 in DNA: TGTGCCAGTAGTATGCGGGGGCGGACTAGCAATCAGCCCCAGCATCTT. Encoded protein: CASSMRGRTSNQPQHL.